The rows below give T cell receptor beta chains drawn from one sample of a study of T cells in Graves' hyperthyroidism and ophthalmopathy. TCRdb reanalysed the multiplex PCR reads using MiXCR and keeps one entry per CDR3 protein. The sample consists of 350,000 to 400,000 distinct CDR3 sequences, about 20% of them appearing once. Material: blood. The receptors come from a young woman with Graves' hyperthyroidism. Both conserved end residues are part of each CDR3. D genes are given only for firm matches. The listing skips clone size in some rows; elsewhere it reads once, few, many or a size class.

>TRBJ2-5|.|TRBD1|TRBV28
CASSWGQGARGETQYF
TGTGCCAGCAGTTGGGGACAGGGGGCGAGGGGTGAGACCCAGTACTTC
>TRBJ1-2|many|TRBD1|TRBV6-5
CASSSSSRTGDGYTF
TGTGCCAGCAGTTCGAGTTCTCGGACAGGGGATGGCTACACCTTC
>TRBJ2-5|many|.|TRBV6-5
CASSYPPNLETQYF
TGTGCCAGCAGTTACCCCCCCAACCTGGAGACCCAGTACTTC
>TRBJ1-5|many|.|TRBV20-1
CSARGDAESQPQHF
TGCAGTGCTAGAGGAGACGCGGAAAGTCAGCCCCAGCATTTT
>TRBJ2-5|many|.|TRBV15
CATSRSQGGRETQYF
TGTGCCACCAGCAGATCCCAGGGGGGGCGAGAGACCCAGTACTTC
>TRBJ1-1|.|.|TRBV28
CASSTTGMINEAFF
TGTGCCAGCAGCACGACAGGCATGATCAATGAAGCTTTCTTT
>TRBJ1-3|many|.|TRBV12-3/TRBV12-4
CASSSEGFSGNTIYF
TGTGCCAGCAGTTCCGAGGGGTTCTCTGGAAACACCATATATTTT
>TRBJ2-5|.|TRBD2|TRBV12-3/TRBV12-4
CASARGAQETQYF
TGTGCCAGCGCGCGGGGGGCACAAGAGACCCAGTACTTC
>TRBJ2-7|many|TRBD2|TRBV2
CASSGTSGSYEQYF
TGTGCCAGCAGTGGGACTAGCGGCTCCTACGAGCAGTACTTC
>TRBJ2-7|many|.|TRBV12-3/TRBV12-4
CASSRKDEQYF
TGTGCCAGCAGTCGGAAGGACGAGCAGTACTTC
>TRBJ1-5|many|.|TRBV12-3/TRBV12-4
CASSLKGLVLGNQPQHF
TGTGCCAGCAGTTTAAAGGGTTTGGTCCTTGGCAATCAGCCCCAGCATTTT
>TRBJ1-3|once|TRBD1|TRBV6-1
CASRWDSGNTIYF
TGTGCCAGCAGGTGGGACAGCGGAAACACCATATATTTT
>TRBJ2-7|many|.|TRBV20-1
CSASGAPETLYEQYF
TGCAGTGCTAGTGGGGCACCAGAAACCCTCTACGAGCAGTACTTC
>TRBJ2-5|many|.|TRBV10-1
CASSDPKGLEETQYF
TGCGCCAGCAGTGACCCGAAGGGGCTTGAGGAGACCCAGTACTTC
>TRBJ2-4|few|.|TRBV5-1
CASSPLVKNIQYF
TGCGCCAGCAGCCCCCTCGTCAAAAACATTCAGTACTTC
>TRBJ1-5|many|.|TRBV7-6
CASSLRSGRRNQPQHF
TGTGCCAGCAGCTTAAGATCGGGCAGGAGGAATCAGCCCCAGCATTTT
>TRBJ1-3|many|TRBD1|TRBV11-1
CASRNTGDFGNTIYF
TGTGCCAGCAGGAATACAGGGGACTTTGGAAACACCATATATTTT
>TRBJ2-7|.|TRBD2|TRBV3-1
CASSQDGLAGARRYF
TGTGCCAGCAGCCAAGACGGACTAGCGGGGGCTCGACGGTACTTC
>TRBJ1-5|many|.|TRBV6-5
CASSSADTINQPQHF
TGTGCCAGCAGTTCCGCCGACACGATCAATCAGCCCCAGCATTTT
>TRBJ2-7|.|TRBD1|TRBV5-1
CASSATGAEQYF
TGCGCCAGCAGCGCCACAGGGGCCGAGCAGTACTTC
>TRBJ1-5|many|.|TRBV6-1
CASNPGTRISNQPQHF
TGTGCCAGTAACCCAGGGACAAGGATAAGCAATCAGCCCCAGCATTTT
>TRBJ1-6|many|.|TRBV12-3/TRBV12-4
CASGPLAPLHF
TGTGCCAGCGGCCCCCTAGCACCCCTCCACTTT
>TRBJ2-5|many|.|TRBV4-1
CASSPRPEETQYF
TGCGCCAGCAGCCCCCGACCAGAAGAGACCCAGTACTTC
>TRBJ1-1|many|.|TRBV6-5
CASSSLGGLNTEAFF
TGTGCCAGCAGTTCCCTGGGGGGACTGAACACTGAAGCTTTCTTT
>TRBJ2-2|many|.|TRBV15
CAVGQGPKNTGELFF
TGTGCCGTAGGTCAGGGGCCTAAGAACACCGGGGAGCTGTTTTTT
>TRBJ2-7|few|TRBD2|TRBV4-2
CASSQEWRGARNEQYF
TGTGCCAGCAGCCAAGAATGGCGGGGGGCCAGGAACGAGCAGTACTTC
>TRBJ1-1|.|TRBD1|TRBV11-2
CASSLDRGRGTEAFF
TGTGCCAGCAGCCTAGACAGGGGGCGCGGCACTGAAGCTTTCTTT
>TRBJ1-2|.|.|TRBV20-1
CSAENRLTDNYGYTF
TGCAGTGCTGAAAACCGATTGACGGATAACTATGGCTACACCTTC
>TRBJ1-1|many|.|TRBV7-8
CASSPRPGAASNTEAFF
TGTGCCAGCAGCCCGAGACCAGGAGCCGCATCCAACACTGAAGCTTTCTTT
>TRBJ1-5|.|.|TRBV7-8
CASNPGLHKGNQPQHF
TGTGCCAGCAACCCGGGCCTGCATAAAGGCAATCAGCCCCAGCATTTT
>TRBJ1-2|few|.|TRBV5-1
CASSPPRGSGYTF
TGCGCCAGCAGCCCGCCGCGGGGTAGCGGCTACACCTTC
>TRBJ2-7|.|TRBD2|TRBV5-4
CASSLAPSGTFYEQYF
TGTGCCAGCAGCTTGGCCCCTAGCGGGACCTTCTACGAGCAGTACTTC
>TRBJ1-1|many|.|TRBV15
CATSKRNTEAFF
TGTGCCACCAGCAAAAGAAACACTGAAGCTTTCTTT